This T cell receptor beta chain was sequenced during a study of molecular identifiers for immune sequencing clone quantification. Study-wide background: Within a replicate experiment, RNA obtained from either about 20,000 or 100,000 naive CD8 cells was divided into five aliquots, and four of those aliquots were then sequenced.

Naive CD8 T cells were sorted, and the gate applied was CD8+CD4-CCR7+CD45RA+. Study-wide results and caveats: In CMV-specific effectors, clones above 20 copies held over 99% of molecules; naive, under 1%. A single cell's spiked Jurkat TCR RNA was reportedly detectable among roughly 1 million naive cells.

From germline, CDR1 is SNHLY and CDR2 FYNNEI. Trimming left V 3 bases short and J 0 bases short, with 12 bases between. This CDR3 is built from 16 residues. This clonotype was recorded many times. Its target is not known. TCRdb re-analysed the PCR reads in MiXCR, keeping a single row per CDR3 protein. The sample yields around 320,000 distinct CDR3 sequences, about 22% seen once. The material sequenced was naive CD8+ T cells from blood, with Jurkat cell RNA spiked in. Subset given: FACS-sorted CD8+CD4-CCR7+CD45RA+ naive T cells. J is TRBJ2-4 and V is TRBV2; D unclear. This TCR derives from a human donor in good health. Some libraries in this study had Jurkat cell RNA spiked in. CDR3 coding DNA: TGTGCCAGCAGTGATCTGGCGGAGCAAGCCAAAAACATTCAGTACTTC. Its translation: CASSDLAEQAKNIQYF.